This T cell receptor beta chain was observed in a study of blood T cell repertoires in COVID-19. As for the study in general: Sites in the United States, Italy and Spain provided acute and convalescent COVID-19 samples.

The CDR3 is 13 amino acids. Germline loops: CDR1 WSHSY, CDR2 SAAADI. The germline V and J ends were trimmed by 6 bases and 3 bases, with 12 bases remaining between them. In the original processing: Cell counts per sample came from amplifying reference gene primers. The table came from immunoSEQ multiplex PCR; TCRdb's copy has only in-frame clones and leaves some out. V and J calls and clone size come straight from that table; D and trimming were deduced from the DNA. The sample carries 150,000 to 200,000 clones, roughly 87% recorded once. The genes are TRBV10-2 and TRBJ2-7; possible D gene TRBD2, 5 bases. The receptor comes from a woman aged 55 to 70 who had recovered from COVID-19. The specimen sequenced was peripheral blood. The CDR3 region has the DNA TGCGCCAGCAGCTACGGACTCAACTACGAGCAGTACTTC. It specifies CASSYGLNYEQYF.